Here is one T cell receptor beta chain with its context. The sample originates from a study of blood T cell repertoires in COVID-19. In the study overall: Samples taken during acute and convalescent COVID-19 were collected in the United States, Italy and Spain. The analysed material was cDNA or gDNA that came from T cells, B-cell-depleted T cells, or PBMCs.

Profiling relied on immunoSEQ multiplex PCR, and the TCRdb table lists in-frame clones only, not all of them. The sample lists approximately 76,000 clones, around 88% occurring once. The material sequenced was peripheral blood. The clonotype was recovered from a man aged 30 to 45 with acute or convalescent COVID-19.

CDR3 sequence reads: CAWRDRSTDTQYF. CDR3 bases: TGTGCCTGGAGGGACAGAAGCACAGATACGCAGTATTTT. The gene calls are TRBV30 and TRBJ2-3, with a possible D match to TRBD1 (6 bases). CDR1 is GTSNPN and CDR2 is SVGIG in the germline V gene (reference sequence). Deletions cut 3 bases from V and 0 bases from J, with 7 bases between. The CDR3 consists of 13 residues.